Listed here is a single T cell receptor beta chain. Its antigen is unknown. The sample is drawn from a study of response to subunit inactivated influenza vaccine. Study-wide points: That few new T cells are recruited by each seasonal influenza vaccination was the authors' suggestion.

TCRdb fed the RT-PCR reads into MiXCR, producing one record per CDR3 protein. Of 500,000 to 600,000 distinct CDR3 sequences listed, roughly 15% are singletons. CDR1 is LGHNA, CDR2 YSLEER, per germline. J gave up 6 bases and V 0 bases, and 9 bases lay outside the gene matches. This CDR3 is 17 amino acids long. This TCR came from a man aged 45-60 years who received an inactivated influenza vaccine. Source: PBMCs from blood, taken roughly 12 days after vaccination. J is TRBJ2-2 and V is TRBV4-3, with 8 positions matching TRBD2. CDR3: CASSQEKAGALSGELFF. The CDR3 nucleotides are TGCGCCAGCAGCCAAGAAAAAGCGGGGGCGCTATCCGGGGAGCTGTTTTTT.